This is a list of T cell receptor beta chains from one sample in a study of Ad26.COV2.S vaccination and SARS-CoV-2 variants. The repertoire was sequenced with immunoSEQ multiplex PCR; TCRdb's copy has only in-frame clones and lacks some. Altogether hundreds of thousands of clones are present, around 82% being singletons, with the ten largest covering around 7.4%. Material: peripheral blood, obtained in a trial of Ad26.COV2.S vaccine versus placebo. All receptors come from a person aged 18-65 years who received the Ad26.COV2.S COVID-19 vaccine or a placebo. The CDR3 runs from the conserved cysteine through the conserved F or W.

CDR3 length	J gene	V gene	CDR3 protein
11	TRBJ2-1	TRBV29-1	CSVVGRDEQFF
15	TRBJ1-2	TRBV10-3	CAISEGGRGLYGYTF
12	TRBJ1-4	TRBV15	CATSPLQGKLFF
16	TRBJ2-7	TRBV5-1	CASSPGLAGPPYEQYF
14	TRBJ1-2	TRBV6-2/TRBV6-3	CASSTRTGTYGYTF
15	TRBJ1-2	TRBV27	CASSFRGARDYGYTF
13	TRBJ1-3	TRBV6-5	CASSYSGGNTIYF
14	TRBJ2-5	TRBV4-2	CASSQLAGGETQYF
14	TRBJ2-4	TRBV9	CASTPGVTKNIQYF
15	TRBJ1-3	TRBV4-3	CASSQVKGTGNTIYF
13	TRBJ2-5	TRBV11-3	CASSLGGPETQYF
15	TRBJ2-1	TRBV2	CASSLYPGLANEQFF
13	TRBJ2-1	TRBV20-1	CSASRGANNEQFF
16	TRBJ2-5	TRBV13	CASSTTTSGGQETQYF
18	TRBJ2-7	TRBV3-1/TRBV3-2	CASSQERPRPGGKDEQYF
16	TRBJ2-6	TRBV4-3	CASSLTHGSGANVLTF
13	TRBJ2-5	TRBV29-1	CSVGGVLQETQYF
17	TRBJ2-3	TRBV25-1	CASSEPKLAGVTDTQYF
14	TRBJ2-7	TRBV7-9	CASIKRGQGDEQYF
15	TRBJ1-2	TRBV4-1	CASSRTQGANYGYTF
17	TRBJ2-5	TRBV18	CASSPSTPRRNQETQYF
17	TRBJ2-3	TRBV4-3	CASSQGDASVRSDTQYF
15	TRBJ2-7	TRBV7-9	CASSQGGGFPPEQYF
16	TRBJ2-7	TRBV29-1	CSVVGGQERSPYEQYF
16	TRBJ1-4	TRBV2	CASSLTGASANEKLFF
15	TRBJ2-1	TRBV5-5	CASSAGTGINNEQFF
16	TRBJ2-1	TRBV7-2	CASSFTRDRGYNEQFF
13	TRBJ2-5	TRBV7-2	CASSGNTKETQYF
14	TRBJ1-2	TRBV13	CASSFDRANYGYTF
14	TRBJ1-6	TRBV11-2	CASSFNRLRSPLHF
14	TRBJ2-7	TRBV6-2/TRBV6-3	CASSYPKPLYEQYF
15	TRBJ1-2	TRBV3-1/TRBV3-2	CASSSPSRGIGGYTF
13	TRBJ2-1	TRBV7-7	CASSRGSYNEQFF
12	TRBJ1-3	TRBV12-3/TRBV12-4	CASSLRQGRADF
12	TRBJ2-7	TRBV7-2	CASSEPGAVGYF
13	TRBJ2-1	TRBV5-1	CASSLALRDEQFF
15	TRBJ2-1	TRBV7-9	CASSLEGATYNEQFF
15	TRBJ2-7	TRBV4-3	CASSQDRRGGYEQYF
14	TRBJ1-2	TRBV24-1	CATSDLVANYGYTF
12	TRBJ2-7	TRBV21-1	CAPRGGDYEQYF
14	TRBJ1-6	TRBV2	CASSAKDRASPLHF
14	TRBJ1-3	TRBV21-1	CASSPGTGGNTIYF
12	TRBJ1-1	TRBV6-5	CASTFVVTEAFF
12	TRBJ1-2	TRBV29-1	CSVWLQGYGYTF
17	TRBJ1-2	TRBV7-9	CASSLLEGQGTLWGYTF
19	TRBJ2-2	TRBV18	CASSPIVVFSGANTGELFF
15	TRBJ1-6	TRBV5-1	CASAQRAGGGSPLHF
14	TRBJ1-6	TRBV5-1	CASSKDRGQSPLHF
13	TRBJ1-2	TRBV20-1	CSASPGEIYGYTF
15	TRBJ2-3	TRBV2	CASSEAEWSTDTQYF
13	TRBJ1-5	TRBV27	CASSLSGNQPQHF
13	TRBJ2-1	TRBV7-9	CASSLAKNNEQFF
17	TRBJ2-2	TRBV7-7	CASSPNLLAGPTGELFF
13	TRBJ2-4	TRBV6-5	CASREDGGRNQYF
13	TRBJ1-5	TRBV7-9	CASSLLENQPQHF
15	TRBJ1-5	TRBV2	CASSESRQGGQPQHF